Listed below are T cell receptor beta chains from one sample, sequenced in a study of blood T cell repertoires in COVID-19. Profiled with immunoSEQ multiplex PCR; TCRdb holds only in-frame clones, not every one. The table includes roughly 190,000 clones, around 87% detected once. What was sequenced was peripheral blood. The receptors stem from a man aged 18 to 29 with active or convalescent COVID-19. The CDR3 runs from the conserved cysteine through the conserved F or W. A D gene is named only where the DNA matches it firmly. The listing skips clone size in some rows; elsewhere it reads once, few, many or a size class.

d_gene: NA
abundance: NA
j_gene: TRBJ1-6
v_gene: TRBV11-1
CDR3aa: CASSQRQMGNSPLHF
CDR3nt: TGTGCCAGCAGCCAACGACAGATGGGAAATTCACCCCTCCACTTT

d_gene: TRBD2
abundance: NA
j_gene: TRBJ2-3
v_gene: TRBV5-1
CDR3aa: CASSYSGGADTQYF
CDR3nt: TGCGCCAGCAGCTACAGCGGGGGGGCAGATACGCAGTATTTT

d_gene: NA
abundance: NA
j_gene: TRBJ1-1
v_gene: TRBV6-5
CDR3aa: CASSWGAEAFF
CDR3nt: TGTGCCAGCAGTTGGGGGGCTGAAGCTTTCTTT

d_gene: TRBD2
abundance: NA
j_gene: TRBJ2-7
v_gene: TRBV24-1
CDR3aa: CATASTSGSEQYF
CDR3nt: TGTGCCACCGCCTCCACTAGCGGGAGCGAGCAGTACTTC

d_gene: NA
abundance: NA
j_gene: TRBJ1-3
v_gene: TRBV11-2
CDR3aa: CASSSRRDGGLGNTIYF
CDR3nt: TGTGCCAGCAGCTCACGAAGGGATGGGGGACTCGGAAACACCATATATTTT

d_gene: NA
abundance: few
j_gene: TRBJ1-2
v_gene: TRBV29-1
CDR3aa: CSVASKIRGNYGYTF
CDR3nt: TGCAGCGTTGCCTCCAAAATCCGGGGTAACTATGGCTACACCTTC

d_gene: TRBD1
abundance: NA
j_gene: TRBJ2-1
v_gene: TRBV7-2
CDR3aa: CASSSRTGTGYNEQFF
CDR3nt: TGTGCCAGCAGCTCTCGGACAGGGACGGGCTACAATGAGCAGTTCTTC

d_gene: TRBD2
abundance: once
j_gene: TRBJ2-1
v_gene: TRBV24-1
CDR3aa: CATSHKSGVAYNEQFF
CDR3nt: TGTGCCACCAGCCATAAGAGCGGGGTGGCCTACAATGAGCAGTTCTTC

d_gene: NA
abundance: NA
j_gene: TRBJ1-1
v_gene: TRBV7-2
CDR3aa: CASSLVGSTEAFF
CDR3nt: TGTGCCAGCAGCTTAGTGGGCAGCACTGAAGCTTTCTTT

d_gene: NA
abundance: NA
j_gene: TRBJ1-1
v_gene: TRBV10-2
CDR3aa: CASSIQGYTEAFF
CDR3nt: TGCGCCAGCAGCATACAGGGTTACACTGAAGCTTTCTTT

d_gene: TRBD2
abundance: NA
j_gene: TRBJ2-3
v_gene: TRBV5-4
CDR3aa: CASSLGLAEDTQYF
CDR3nt: TGTGCCAGCAGCTTGGGACTAGCTGAGGATACGCAGTATTTT

d_gene: NA
abundance: NA
j_gene: TRBJ2-3
v_gene: TRBV11-3
CDR3aa: CASSLIDTEKDTQYF
CDR3nt: TGTGCCAGCAGCTTAATAGACACCGAAAAGGATACGCAGTATTTT

d_gene: NA
abundance: NA
j_gene: TRBJ1-6
v_gene: TRBV13
CDR3aa: CASSLGQYNSPLHF
CDR3nt: TGTGCCAGCAGCTTAGGGCAGTATAATTCACCCCTCCACTTT

d_gene: TRBD1
abundance: NA
j_gene: TRBJ2-1
v_gene: TRBV7-6
CDR3aa: CASSFSNRGQGGRNEQFF
CDR3nt: TGTGCCAGCAGCTTTTCCAACAGGGGACAGGGGGGTCGGAATGAGCAGTTCTTC

d_gene: NA
abundance: NA
j_gene: TRBJ1-1
v_gene: TRBV6-2/TRBV6-3
CDR3aa: CASSYSFDRSEAFF
CDR3nt: TGTGCCAGCAGTTACTCCTTTGACAGATCTGAAGCTTTCTTT

d_gene: NA
abundance: NA
j_gene: TRBJ2-2
v_gene: TRBV5-1
CDR3aa: CASSPQDSSTGELFF
CDR3nt: TGCGCCAGCAGCCCCCAGGACTCCTCCACCGGGGAGCTGTTTTTT

d_gene: NA
abundance: NA
j_gene: TRBJ2-1
v_gene: TRBV7-7
CDR3aa: CASSSSGTGYNEQFF
CDR3nt: TGTGCCAGCAGCTCCAGCGGGACAGGCTACAATGAGCAGTTCTTC

d_gene: TRBD1
abundance: NA
j_gene: TRBJ1-1
v_gene: TRBV6-5
CDR3aa: CASSTLQGLNTEAFF
CDR3nt: TGTGCCAGCAGTACACTACAGGGGCTGAACACTGAAGCTTTCTTT

d_gene: NA
abundance: NA
j_gene: TRBJ1-1
v_gene: TRBV5-6
CDR3aa: CASSFSGTEAFF
CDR3nt: TGTGCCAGCAGCTTCTCGGGCACTGAAGCTTTCTTT

d_gene: NA
abundance: few
j_gene: TRBJ1-2
v_gene: TRBV28
CDR3aa: CASSVARTNYGYTF
CDR3nt: TGTGCCAGCAGCGTCGCGAGGACTAACTATGGCTACACCTTC

d_gene: TRBD1
abundance: NA
j_gene: TRBJ2-2
v_gene: TRBV4-2
CDR3aa: CASSQPTGGDNTGELFF
CDR3nt: TGTGCCAGCAGCCAACCAACAGGGGGCGACAACACCGGGGAGCTGTTTTTT

d_gene: NA
abundance: NA
j_gene: TRBJ2-1
v_gene: TRBV19
CDR3aa: CASSIAPGRSSYNEQFF
CDR3nt: TGTGCCAGTAGTATAGCCCCTGGAAGGAGCTCCTACAATGAGCAGTTCTTC

d_gene: TRBD1
abundance: once
j_gene: TRBJ1-1
v_gene: TRBV25-1
CDR3aa: CASSEGTGWNTEAFF
CDR3nt: TGTGCCAGCAGTGAAGGGACAGGGTGGAACACTGAAGCTTTCTTT

d_gene: NA
abundance: NA
j_gene: TRBJ1-3
v_gene: TRBV24-1
CDR3aa: CATKEGSSRNTIYF
CDR3nt: TGTGCCACCAAGGAGGGGAGCAGTCGAAACACCATATATTTT

d_gene: TRBD1
abundance: NA
j_gene: TRBJ1-4
v_gene: TRBV19
CDR3aa: CASTPLGTGQEKLFF
CDR3nt: TGTGCCAGTACCCCCCTCGGGACAGGGCAAGAAAAACTGTTTTTT

d_gene: NA
abundance: NA
j_gene: TRBJ1-6
v_gene: TRBV7-9
CDR3aa: CASSTDAGRNNSPLHF
CDR3nt: TGTGCCAGCAGCACGGACGCAGGGCGGAATAATTCACCCCTCCACTTT

d_gene: TRBD1
abundance: NA
j_gene: TRBJ2-7
v_gene: TRBV7-2
CDR3aa: CASSPGTGGGEQYF
CDR3nt: TGTGCCAGCAGCCCCGGGACAGGGGGAGGCGAGCAGTACTTC

d_gene: TRBD1
abundance: NA
j_gene: TRBJ1-2
v_gene: TRBV29-1
CDR3aa: CSPGERDRGWSGYTF
CDR3nt: TGCAGCCCGGGAGAAAGGGACAGGGGATGGAGTGGCTACACCTTC

d_gene: NA
abundance: NA
j_gene: TRBJ1-2
v_gene: TRBV5-6
CDR3aa: CASSLDRIRNGYTF
CDR3nt: TGTGCCAGCAGCTTAGACAGGATCCGAAATGGCTACACCTTC

d_gene: TRBD2
abundance: NA
j_gene: TRBJ2-1
v_gene: TRBV4-3
CDR3aa: CASSQGASGRYNEQFF
CDR3nt: TGCGCCAGCAGCCAAGGGGCTAGCGGGAGGTACAATGAGCAGTTCTTC

d_gene: NA
abundance: NA
j_gene: TRBJ1-1
v_gene: TRBV19
CDR3aa: CASSMEWPNTEAFF
CDR3nt: TGTGCCAGTAGTATGGAGTGGCCGAACACTGAAGCTTTCTTT

d_gene: TRBD1
abundance: NA
j_gene: TRBJ1-1
v_gene: TRBV5-1
CDR3aa: CASSLGTGVYTEAFF
CDR3nt: TGCGCCAGCAGCTTGGGGACAGGGGTATACACTGAAGCTTTCTTT

d_gene: TRBD1
abundance: NA
j_gene: TRBJ1-4
v_gene: TRBV5-6
CDR3aa: CASSLAYTGGDEKLFF
CDR3nt: TGTGCCAGCAGCTTGGCCTATACAGGGGGCGATGAAAAACTGTTTTTT

d_gene: NA
abundance: NA
j_gene: TRBJ2-3
v_gene: TRBV6-2/TRBV6-3
CDR3aa: CASSYLLRGGQYF
CDR3nt: TGTGCCAGCAGTTATCTTCTGCGGGGAGGGCAGTATTTT

d_gene: TRBD1
abundance: NA
j_gene: TRBJ1-6
v_gene: TRBV28
CDR3aa: CASSLNSDRGLSPLHF
CDR3nt: TGTGCCAGCAGTTTAAACTCGGACAGGGGGCTTTCACCCCTCCACTTT

d_gene: NA
abundance: NA
j_gene: TRBJ2-6
v_gene: TRBV21-1
CDR3aa: CASSSKTLTGGCAGANVLTF
CDR3nt: TGTGCCAGCAGCAGCAAAACCCTGACAGGGGGTTGTGCTGGGGCCAACGTCCTGACTTTC

d_gene: NA
abundance: NA
j_gene: TRBJ1-5
v_gene: TRBV28
CDR3aa: CASSLIWQGYDNQPQHF
CDR3nt: TGTGCCAGCAGTTTGATCTGGCAGGGGTATGACAATCAGCCCCAGCATTTT

d_gene: NA
abundance: NA
j_gene: TRBJ2-1
v_gene: TRBV7-2
CDR3aa: CASSLLGQFYNEQFF
CDR3nt: TGTGCCAGCAGCTTATTGGGGCAGTTTTACAATGAGCAGTTCTTC

d_gene: NA
abundance: NA
j_gene: TRBJ2-1
v_gene: TRBV2
CDR3aa: CASSAYNEQFF
CDR3nt: TGTGCCAGCAGCGCCTACAATGAGCAGTTCTTC

d_gene: NA
abundance: once
j_gene: TRBJ1-2
v_gene: TRBV7-9
CDR3aa: CASSPGGRDDGYTF
CDR3nt: TGTGCCAGCAGCCCCGGAGGGAGGGATGATGGCTACACCTTC

d_gene: TRBD2
abundance: once
j_gene: TRBJ2-3
v_gene: TRBV6-5
CDR3aa: CASSYGPGGVTDTQYF
CDR3nt: TGTGCCAGCAGTTACGGGCCGGGGGGAGTCACAGATACGCAGTATTTT

d_gene: NA
abundance: NA
j_gene: TRBJ1-2
v_gene: TRBV9
CDR3aa: CASSVDGADYGYTF
CDR3nt: TGTGCCAGCAGCGTAGATGGGGCTGACTATGGCTACACCTTC

d_gene: NA
abundance: NA
j_gene: TRBJ2-1
v_gene: TRBV10-3
CDR3aa: CAAGADNEQFF
CDR3nt: TGTGCCGCGGGGGCAGATAATGAGCAGTTCTTC

d_gene: NA
abundance: NA
j_gene: TRBJ1-5
v_gene: TRBV27
CDR3aa: CASSLLGTTHQPQHF
CDR3nt: TGTGCCAGCAGTTTATTAGGGACAACTCATCAGCCCCAGCATTTT

d_gene: TRBD1
abundance: NA
j_gene: TRBJ1-1
v_gene: TRBV6-5
CDR3aa: CASSYYRGSGTEAFF
CDR3nt: TGTGCCAGCAGTTACTACAGGGGGTCCGGCACTGAAGCTTTCTTT

d_gene: NA
abundance: NA
j_gene: TRBJ1-2
v_gene: TRBV9
CDR3aa: CASSVFEYGGYTF
CDR3nt: TGTGCCAGCAGCGTTTTCGAGTATGGTGGCTACACCTTC

d_gene: NA
abundance: NA
j_gene: TRBJ1-1
v_gene: TRBV21-1
CDR3aa: CASSKARRAFF
CDR3nt: TGTGCCAGCAGCAAAGCGCGGAGGGCTTTCTTT

d_gene: NA
abundance: once
j_gene: TRBJ1-1
v_gene: TRBV6-5
CDR3aa: CASSPAGWTEAFF
CDR3nt: TGTGCCAGCAGCCCGGCAGGGTGGACTGAAGCTTTCTTT

d_gene: TRBD1
abundance: NA
j_gene: TRBJ1-3
v_gene: TRBV7-8
CDR3aa: CASSFRDRLTGNTIYF
CDR3nt: TGTGCCAGCAGCTTCCGGGACAGGCTGACTGGAAACACCATATATTTT

d_gene: NA
abundance: once
j_gene: TRBJ2-2
v_gene: TRBV30
CDR3aa: CAWPNQIGDTRSSNTGELFF
CDR3nt: TGTGCCTGGCCAAATCAGATAGGGGACACGAGATCTTCGAACACCGGGGAGCTGTTTTTT